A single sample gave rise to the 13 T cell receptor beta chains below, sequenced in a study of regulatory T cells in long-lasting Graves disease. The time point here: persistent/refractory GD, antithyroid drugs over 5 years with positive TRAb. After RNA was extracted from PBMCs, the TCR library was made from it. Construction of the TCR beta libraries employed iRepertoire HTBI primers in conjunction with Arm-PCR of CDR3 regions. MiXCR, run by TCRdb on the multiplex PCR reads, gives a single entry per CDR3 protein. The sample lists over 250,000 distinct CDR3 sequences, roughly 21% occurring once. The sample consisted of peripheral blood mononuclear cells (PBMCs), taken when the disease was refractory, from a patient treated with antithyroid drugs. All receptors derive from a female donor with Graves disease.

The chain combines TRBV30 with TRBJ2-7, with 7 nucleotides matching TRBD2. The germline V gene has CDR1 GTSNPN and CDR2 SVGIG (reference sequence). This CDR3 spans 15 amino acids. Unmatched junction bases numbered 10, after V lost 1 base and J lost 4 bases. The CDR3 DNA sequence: TGTGCCTGGAGTGGGGCTAGCGGCCTGTTATACGAGCAGTACTTC. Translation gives CAWSGASGLLYEQYF.

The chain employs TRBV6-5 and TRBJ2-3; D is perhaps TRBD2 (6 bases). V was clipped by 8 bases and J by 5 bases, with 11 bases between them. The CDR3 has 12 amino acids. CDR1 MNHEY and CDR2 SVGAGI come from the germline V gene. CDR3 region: CASGFSGDTQYF. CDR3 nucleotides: TGTGCCAGCGGTTTTAGCGGAGATACGCAGTATTTT.

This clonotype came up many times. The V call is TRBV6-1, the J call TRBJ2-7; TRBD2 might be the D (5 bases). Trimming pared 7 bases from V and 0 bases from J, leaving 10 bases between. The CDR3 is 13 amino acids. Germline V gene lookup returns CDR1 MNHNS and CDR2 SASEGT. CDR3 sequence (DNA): TGTGCCAGCACCCGGGATCCCTCCTACGAGCAGTACTTC. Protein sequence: CASTRDPSYEQYF.

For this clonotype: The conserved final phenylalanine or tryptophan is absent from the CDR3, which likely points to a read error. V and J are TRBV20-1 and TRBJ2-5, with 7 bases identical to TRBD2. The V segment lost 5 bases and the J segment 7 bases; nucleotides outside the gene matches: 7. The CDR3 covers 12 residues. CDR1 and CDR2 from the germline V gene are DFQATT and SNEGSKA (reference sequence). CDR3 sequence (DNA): TGCAGTGCTCAAGCGGGGAGCGGGACCCAGTACTCC. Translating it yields CSAQAGSGTQYS.

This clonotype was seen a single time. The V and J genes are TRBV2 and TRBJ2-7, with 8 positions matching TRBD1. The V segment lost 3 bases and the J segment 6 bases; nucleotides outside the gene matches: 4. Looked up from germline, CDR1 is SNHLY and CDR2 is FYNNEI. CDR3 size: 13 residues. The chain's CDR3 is CASSEVGQAEQYF. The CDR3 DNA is TGTGCCAGCAGTGAGGTGGGACAGGCCGAGCAGTACTTC.

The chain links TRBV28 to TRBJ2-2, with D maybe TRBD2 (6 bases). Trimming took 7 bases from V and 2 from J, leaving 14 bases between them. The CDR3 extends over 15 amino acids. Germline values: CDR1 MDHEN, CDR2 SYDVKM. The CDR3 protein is CASTPRRANTGELFF. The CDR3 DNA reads TGTGCCAGCACCCCGAGGAGGGCCAACACCGGGGAGCTGTTTTTT.

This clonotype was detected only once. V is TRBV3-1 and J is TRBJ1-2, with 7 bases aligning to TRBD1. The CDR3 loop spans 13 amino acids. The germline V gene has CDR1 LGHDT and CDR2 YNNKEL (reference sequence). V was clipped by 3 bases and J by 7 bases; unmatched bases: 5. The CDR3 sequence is CASSQGDRAGYTF. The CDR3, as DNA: TGTGCCAGCAGCCAGGGAGACAGGGCTGGCTACACCTTC.

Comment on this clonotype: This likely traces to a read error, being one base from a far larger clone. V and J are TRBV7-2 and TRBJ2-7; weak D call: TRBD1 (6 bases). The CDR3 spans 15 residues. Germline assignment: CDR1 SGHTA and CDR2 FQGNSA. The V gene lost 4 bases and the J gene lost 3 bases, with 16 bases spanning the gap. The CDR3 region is CASSSTGTRIYEQYF. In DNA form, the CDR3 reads TGTGCCAGCAGCTCGACCGGGACACGGATCTACGAGCAGTACTTC.

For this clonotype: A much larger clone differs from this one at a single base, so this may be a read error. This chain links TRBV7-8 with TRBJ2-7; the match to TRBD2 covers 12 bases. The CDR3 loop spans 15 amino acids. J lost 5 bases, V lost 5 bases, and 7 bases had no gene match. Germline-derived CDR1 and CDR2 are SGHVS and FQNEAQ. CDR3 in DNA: TGTGCCAGCAGCCCCCGGACTAGCGGGAACCACGAGCAGTACTTC. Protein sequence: CASSPRTSGNHEQYF.

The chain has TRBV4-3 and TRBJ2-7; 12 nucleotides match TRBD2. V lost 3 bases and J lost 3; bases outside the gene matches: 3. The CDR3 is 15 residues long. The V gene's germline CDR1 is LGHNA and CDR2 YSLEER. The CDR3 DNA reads TGCGCCAGCAGCCAGCGGACTAGCGGGATCTACGAGCAGTACTTC. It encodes CASSQRTSGIYEQYF.

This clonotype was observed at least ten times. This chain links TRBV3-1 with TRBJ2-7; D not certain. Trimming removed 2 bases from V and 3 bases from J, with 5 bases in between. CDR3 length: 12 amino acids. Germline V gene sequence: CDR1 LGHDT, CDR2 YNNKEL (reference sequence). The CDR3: CASSQSNYEQYF. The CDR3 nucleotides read TGTGCCAGCAGCCAATCTAACTACGAGCAGTACTTC.

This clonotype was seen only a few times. The CDR3 spells CASSLTDNEQFF. The CDR3 nucleotides are TGTGCCAGCAGTTTGACTGACAATGAGCAGTTCTTC. The gene calls are TRBV12-3 or TRBV12-4 and TRBJ2-1; D gene ambiguous. The CDR3 totals 12 residues. Deletions cut 3 bases from V and 5 bases from J, with 5 bases between.

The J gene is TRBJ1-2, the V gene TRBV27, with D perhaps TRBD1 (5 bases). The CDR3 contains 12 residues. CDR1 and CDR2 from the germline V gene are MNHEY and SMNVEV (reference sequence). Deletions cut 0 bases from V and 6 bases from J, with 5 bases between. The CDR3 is CASSLSGDGYTF. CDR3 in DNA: TGTGCCAGCAGTTTATCGGGGGATGGCTACACCTTC.